One sample yielded the 4 T cell receptor beta chains listed below, sequenced in a study of T cell responses to AZD1222 COVID-19 vaccine. Profiled with immunoSEQ multiplex PCR; TCRdb holds only in-frame clones, not every one. Found here are some 200,000 clones, roughly 91% of them singletons; the top ten hold over 0.85%. The sample in question was peripheral blood, obtained on day 0 of AZD1222 vaccination. Every receptor here comes from an adult in good health.

This rearrangement joins TRBV6-2 or TRBV6-3 to TRBJ1-1; 8 nucleotides match TRBD1. The CDR3 has 14 amino acids. Germline lookup yields CDR1 MNHEY and CDR2 SVGEGT. The ends lost 6 bases at V and 1 base at J; junction bases unmatched: 4. The CDR3 is CASSSGTGNTEAFF. CDR3 DNA: TGTGCCAGCAGCTCCGGGACAGGGAACACTGAAGCTTTCTTT.

The chain links TRBV6-1 to TRBJ2-5; D is ambiguous. This CDR3 comprises 14 residues. The V gene's germline CDR1 is MNHNS and CDR2 SASEGT. Trimming took off 2 bases at V and 1 base at J, with 8 bases between the two ends. The chain's CDR3 is CASSEIPIQETQYF. The CDR3 bases are TGTGCCAGCAGTGAAATCCCAATCCAAGAGACCCAGTACTTC.

The rearrangement joins TRBV7-2 to TRBJ1-5; D uncertain. The CDR3 runs to 14 residues. V shed 5 bases and J shed 2 bases, with 10 bases lying between them. The germline V gene has CDR1 SGHTA and CDR2 FQGNSA. The CDR3 DNA sequence: TGTGCCAGCAGCCTCCGTGGTGGCAATCAGCCCCAGCATTTT. It specifies CASSLRGGNQPQHF.

The chain carries TRBV7-2 and TRBJ2-1; D is possibly TRBD1 (6 bases). V gave up 1 base and J gave up 9 bases, with 16 bases separating them. The CDR3 sequence is 15 residues long. Germline-derived CDR1 and CDR2 are SGHTA and FQGNSA. The CDR3 nucleotides are TGTGCCAGCAGCTTAGGGGGCAGGGGTTCGGGTGAGCAGTTCTTC. Translation: CASSLGGRGSGEQFF.